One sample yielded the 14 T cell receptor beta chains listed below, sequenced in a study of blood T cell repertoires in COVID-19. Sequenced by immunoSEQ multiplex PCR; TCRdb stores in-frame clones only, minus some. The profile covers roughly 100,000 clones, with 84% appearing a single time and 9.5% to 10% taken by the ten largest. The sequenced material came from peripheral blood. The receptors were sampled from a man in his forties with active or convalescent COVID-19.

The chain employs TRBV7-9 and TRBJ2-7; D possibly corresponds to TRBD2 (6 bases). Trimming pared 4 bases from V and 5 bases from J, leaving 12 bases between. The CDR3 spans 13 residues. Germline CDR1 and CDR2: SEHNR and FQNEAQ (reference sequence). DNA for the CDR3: TGTGCCAGCAGCTCAGGACTATACGACGAGCAGTACTTC. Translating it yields CASSSGLYDEQYF.

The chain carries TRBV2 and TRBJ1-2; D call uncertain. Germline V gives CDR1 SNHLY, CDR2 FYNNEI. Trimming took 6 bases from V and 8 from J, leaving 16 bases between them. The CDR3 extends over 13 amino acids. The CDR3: CASSEGGLFGYTF. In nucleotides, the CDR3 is TGTGCCAGCAGCGAGGGCGGGTTGTTCGGCTACACCTTC.

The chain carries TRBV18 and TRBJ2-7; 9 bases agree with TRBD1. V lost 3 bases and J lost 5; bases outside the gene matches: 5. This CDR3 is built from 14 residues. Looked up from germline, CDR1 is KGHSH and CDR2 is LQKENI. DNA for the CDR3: TGTGCCAGCTCACCTCGGACAGGGGCGGACGAGCAGTACTTC. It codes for CASSPRTGADEQYF.

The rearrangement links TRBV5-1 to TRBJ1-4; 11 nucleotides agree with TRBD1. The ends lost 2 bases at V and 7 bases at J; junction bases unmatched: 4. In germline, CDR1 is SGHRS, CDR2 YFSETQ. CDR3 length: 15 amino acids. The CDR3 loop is CASSLGQGAREKLFF. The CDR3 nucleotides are TGCGCCAGCAGCTTAGGACAGGGGGCGCGTGAAAAACTGTTTTTT.

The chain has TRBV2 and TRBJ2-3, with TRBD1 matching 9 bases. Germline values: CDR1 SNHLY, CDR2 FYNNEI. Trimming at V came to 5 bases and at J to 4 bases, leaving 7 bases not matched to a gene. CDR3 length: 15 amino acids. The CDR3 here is CASSWTGEVSDTQYF. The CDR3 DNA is TGTGCCAGCAGTTGGACAGGGGAGGTGTCAGATACGCAGTATTTT.

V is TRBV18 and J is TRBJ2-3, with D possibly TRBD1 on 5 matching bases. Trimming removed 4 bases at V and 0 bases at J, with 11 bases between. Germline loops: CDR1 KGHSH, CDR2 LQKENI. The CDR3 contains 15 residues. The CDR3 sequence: CASSRSQGSTDTQYF. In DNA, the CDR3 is TGTGCCAGCTCACGATCCCAGGGAAGCACAGATACGCAGTATTTT.

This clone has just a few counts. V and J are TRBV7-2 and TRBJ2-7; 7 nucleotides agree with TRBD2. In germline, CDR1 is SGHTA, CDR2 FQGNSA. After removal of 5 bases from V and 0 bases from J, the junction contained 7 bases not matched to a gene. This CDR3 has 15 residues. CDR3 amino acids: CASSRGGVSSYEQYF. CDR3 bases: TGTGCCAGCAGCCGTGGGGGGGTTAGCTCCTACGAGCAGTACTTC. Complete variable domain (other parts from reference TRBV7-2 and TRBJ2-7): GAGVSQSPSNKVTEKGKDVELRCDPISGHTALYWYRQSLGQGLEFLIYFQGNSAPDKSGLPSDRFSAERTGGSVSTLTIQRTQQEDSAVYLCASSRGGVSSYEQYFGPGTRLTVT.

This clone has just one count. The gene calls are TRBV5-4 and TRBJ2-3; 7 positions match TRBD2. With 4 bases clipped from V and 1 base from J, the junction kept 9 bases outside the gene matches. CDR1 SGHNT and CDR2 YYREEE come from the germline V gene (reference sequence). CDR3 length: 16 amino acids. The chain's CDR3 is CASSPIMAGGTDTQYF. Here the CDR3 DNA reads TGTGCCAGCAGCCCGATAATGGCGGGGGGCACAGATACGCAGTATTTT. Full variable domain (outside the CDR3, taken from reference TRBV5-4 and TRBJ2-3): ETGVTQSPTHLIKTRGQQVTLRCSSQSGHNTVSWYQQALGQGPQFIFQYYREEENGRGNFPPRFSGLQFPNYSSELNVNALELDDSALYLCASSPIMAGGTDTQYFGPGTRLTVL.

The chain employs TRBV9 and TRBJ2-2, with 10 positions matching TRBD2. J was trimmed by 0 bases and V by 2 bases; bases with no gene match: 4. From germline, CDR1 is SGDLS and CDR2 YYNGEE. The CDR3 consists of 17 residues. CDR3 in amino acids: CASSVSGGSSNTGELFF. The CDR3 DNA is TGTGCCAGCAGCGTTAGCGGGGGGTCCTCGAACACCGGGGAGCTGTTTTTT.

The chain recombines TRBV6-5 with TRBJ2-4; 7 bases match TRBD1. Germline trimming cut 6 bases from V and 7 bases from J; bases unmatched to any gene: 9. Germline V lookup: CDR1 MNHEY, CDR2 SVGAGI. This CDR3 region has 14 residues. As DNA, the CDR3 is TGTGCCAGCAGCTCGGGGCAGGGGGTCAACATTCAGTACTTC. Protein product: CASSSGQGVNIQYF.

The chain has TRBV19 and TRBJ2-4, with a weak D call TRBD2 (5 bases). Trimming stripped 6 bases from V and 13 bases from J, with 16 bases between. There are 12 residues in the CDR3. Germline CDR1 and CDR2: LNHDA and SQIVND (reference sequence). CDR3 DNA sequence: TGTGCCAGTAGCGGGGTGGGCTCGGAACAGTACTTC. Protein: CASSGVGSEQYF.

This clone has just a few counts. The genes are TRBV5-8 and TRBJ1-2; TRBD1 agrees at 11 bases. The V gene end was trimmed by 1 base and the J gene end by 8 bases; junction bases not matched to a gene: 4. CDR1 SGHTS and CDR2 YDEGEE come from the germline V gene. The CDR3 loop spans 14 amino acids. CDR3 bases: TGTGCCAGCAGCTTGCCGGGACAGGGGGTAGGCTACACCTTC. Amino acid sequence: CASSLPGQGVGYTF.

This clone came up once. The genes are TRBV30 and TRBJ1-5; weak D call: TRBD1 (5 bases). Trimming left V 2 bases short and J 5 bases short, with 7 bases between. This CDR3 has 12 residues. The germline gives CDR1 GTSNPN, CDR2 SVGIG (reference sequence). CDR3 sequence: CAWSTGYQPQHF. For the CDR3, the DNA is TGTGCCTGGAGTACAGGTTATCAGCCCCAGCATTTT.

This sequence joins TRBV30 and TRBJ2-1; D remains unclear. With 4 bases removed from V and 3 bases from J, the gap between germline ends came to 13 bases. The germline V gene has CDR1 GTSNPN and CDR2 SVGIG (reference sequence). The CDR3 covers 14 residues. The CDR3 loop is CAWNLGPDYNEQFF. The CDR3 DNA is TGTGCCTGGAATCTTGGCCCCGACTACAATGAGCAGTTCTTC.